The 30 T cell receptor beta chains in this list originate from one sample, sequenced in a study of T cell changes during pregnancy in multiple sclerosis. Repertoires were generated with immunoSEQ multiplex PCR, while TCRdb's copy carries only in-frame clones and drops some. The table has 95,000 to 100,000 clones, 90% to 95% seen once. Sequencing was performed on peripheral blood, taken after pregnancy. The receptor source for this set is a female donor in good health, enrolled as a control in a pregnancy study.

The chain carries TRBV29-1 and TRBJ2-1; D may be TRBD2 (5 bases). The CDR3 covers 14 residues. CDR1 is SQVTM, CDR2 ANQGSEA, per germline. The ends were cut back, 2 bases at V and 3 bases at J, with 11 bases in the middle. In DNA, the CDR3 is TGCAGCGTTGAACGACTATCTAACTACAATGAGCAGTTCTTC. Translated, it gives CSVERLSNYNEQFF.

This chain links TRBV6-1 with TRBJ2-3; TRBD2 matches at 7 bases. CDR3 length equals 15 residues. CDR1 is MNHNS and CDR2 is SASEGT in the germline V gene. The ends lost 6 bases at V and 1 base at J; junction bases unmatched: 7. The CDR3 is CASSAQSGGTDTQYF. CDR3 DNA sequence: TGTGCCAGCAGCGCCCAAAGCGGGGGCACAGATACGCAGTATTTT.

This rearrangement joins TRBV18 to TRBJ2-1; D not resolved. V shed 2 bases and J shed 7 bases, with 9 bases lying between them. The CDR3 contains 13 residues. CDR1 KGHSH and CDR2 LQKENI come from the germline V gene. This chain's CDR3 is CASSPTIRNEQFF. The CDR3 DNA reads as TGTGCCAGCTCACCAACGATCCGGAATGAGCAGTTCTTC.

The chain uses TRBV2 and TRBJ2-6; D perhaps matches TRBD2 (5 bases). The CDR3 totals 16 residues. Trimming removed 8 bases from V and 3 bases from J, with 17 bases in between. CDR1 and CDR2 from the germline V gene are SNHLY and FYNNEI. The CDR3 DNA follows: TGTGCCAGCGTGCCGGACTTGGCAGGTGGGGCCAACGTCCTGACTTTC. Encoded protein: CASVPDLAGGANVLTF.

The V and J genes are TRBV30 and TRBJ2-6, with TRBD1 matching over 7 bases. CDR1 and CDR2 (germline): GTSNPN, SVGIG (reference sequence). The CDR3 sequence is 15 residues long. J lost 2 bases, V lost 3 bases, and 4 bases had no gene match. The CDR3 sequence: CAWSPQGTGANVLTF. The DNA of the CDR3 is TGTGCCTGGAGCCCACAGGGGACTGGGGCCAACGTCCTGACTTTC.

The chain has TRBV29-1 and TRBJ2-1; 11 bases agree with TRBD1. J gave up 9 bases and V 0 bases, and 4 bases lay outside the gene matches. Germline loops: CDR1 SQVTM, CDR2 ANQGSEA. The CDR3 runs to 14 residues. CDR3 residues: CSVEDWDRGGEQFF. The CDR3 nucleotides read TGCAGCGTTGAAGATTGGGACAGGGGGGGTGAGCAGTTCTTC.

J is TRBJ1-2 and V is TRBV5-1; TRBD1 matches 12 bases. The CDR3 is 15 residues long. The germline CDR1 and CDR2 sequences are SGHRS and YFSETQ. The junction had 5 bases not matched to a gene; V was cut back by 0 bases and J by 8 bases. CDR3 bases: TGCGCCAGCAGCTTGGTCCCAGGGACAGGGGGCGGCTACACCTTC. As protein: CASSLVPGTGGGYTF. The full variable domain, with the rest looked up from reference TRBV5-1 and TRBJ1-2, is KAGVTQTPRYLIKTRGQQVTLSCSPISGHRSVSWYQQTPGQGLQFLFEYFSETQRNKGNFPGRFSGRQFSNSRSEMNVSTLELGDSALYLCASSLVPGTGGGYTFGSGTRLTVV.

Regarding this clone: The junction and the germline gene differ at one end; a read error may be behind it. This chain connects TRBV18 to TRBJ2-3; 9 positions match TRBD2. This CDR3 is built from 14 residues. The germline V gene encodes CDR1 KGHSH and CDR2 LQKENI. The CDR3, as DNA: TGTGCCAGCTCACCCGTAGGGACTAGCATTACGAAGAGTTTT. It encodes CASSPVGTSITKSF.

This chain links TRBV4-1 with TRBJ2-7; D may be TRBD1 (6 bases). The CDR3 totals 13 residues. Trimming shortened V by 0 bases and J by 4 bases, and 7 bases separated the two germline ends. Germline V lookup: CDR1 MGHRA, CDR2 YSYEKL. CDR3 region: CASSQERGYEQYF. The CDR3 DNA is TGCGCCAGCAGCCAAGAAAGGGGGTACGAGCAGTACTTC.

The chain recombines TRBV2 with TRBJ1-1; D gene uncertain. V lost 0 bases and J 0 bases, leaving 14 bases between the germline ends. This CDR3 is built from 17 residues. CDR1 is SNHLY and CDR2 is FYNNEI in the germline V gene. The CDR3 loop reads CASSEADGNFMNTEAFF. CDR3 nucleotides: TGTGCCAGCAGTGAAGCCGACGGGAATTTCATGAACACTGAAGCTTTCTTT.

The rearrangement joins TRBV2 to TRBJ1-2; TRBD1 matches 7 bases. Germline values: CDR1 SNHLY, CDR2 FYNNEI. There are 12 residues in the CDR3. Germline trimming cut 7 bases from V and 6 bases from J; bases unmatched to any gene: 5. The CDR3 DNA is TGTGCCAGCATAGACAGGGCGGATGGCTACACCTTC. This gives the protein CASIDRADGYTF.

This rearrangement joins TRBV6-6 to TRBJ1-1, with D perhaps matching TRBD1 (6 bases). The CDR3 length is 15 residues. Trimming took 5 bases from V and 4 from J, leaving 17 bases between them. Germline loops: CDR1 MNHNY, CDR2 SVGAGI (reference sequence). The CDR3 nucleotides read TGTGCCAGCAGTACCTCGTCGACAGGTAGCACTGAAGCTTTCTTT. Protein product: CASSTSSTGSTEAFF.

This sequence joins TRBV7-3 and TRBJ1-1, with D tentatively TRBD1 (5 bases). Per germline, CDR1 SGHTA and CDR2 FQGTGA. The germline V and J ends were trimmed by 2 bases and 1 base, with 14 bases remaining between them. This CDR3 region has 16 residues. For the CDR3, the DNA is TGTGCCAGCAGCTTACTCCGGCAGGGCAAGAACACTGAAGCTTTCTTT. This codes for CASSLLRQGKNTEAFF. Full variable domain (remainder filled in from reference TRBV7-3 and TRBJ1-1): GAGVSQTPSNKVTEKGKYVELRCDPISGHTALYWYRQSLGQGPEFLIYFQGTGAADDSGLPNDRFFAVRPEGSVSTLKIQRTERGDSAVYLCASSLLRQGKNTEAFFGQGTRLTVV.

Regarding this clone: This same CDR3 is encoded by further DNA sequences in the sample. Here the CDR3 DNA reads TGTGCCAGCCTTCAGGGATTGAATCAGCCCCAGCATTTT. Its protein product is CASLQGLNQPQHF. This chain connects TRBV28 to TRBJ1-5; the D gene is possibly TRBD1 (5 bases). V lost 8 bases and J lost 4, with 12 bases in between. Germline loops: CDR1 MDHEN, CDR2 SYDVKM. The CDR3 length is 13 residues.

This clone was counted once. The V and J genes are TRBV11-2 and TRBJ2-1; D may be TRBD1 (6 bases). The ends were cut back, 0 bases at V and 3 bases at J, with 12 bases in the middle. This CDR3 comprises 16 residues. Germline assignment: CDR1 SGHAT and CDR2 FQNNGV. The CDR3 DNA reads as TGTGCCAGCAGCTTAGAATCAACAGGGCGCTACAATGAGCAGTTCTTC. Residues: CASSLESTGRYNEQFF.

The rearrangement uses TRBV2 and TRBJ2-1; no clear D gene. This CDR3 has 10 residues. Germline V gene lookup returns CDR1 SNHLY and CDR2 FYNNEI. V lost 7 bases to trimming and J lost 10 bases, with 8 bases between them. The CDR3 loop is CASTLGEQFF. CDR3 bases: TGTGCCAGCACCCTCGGGGAGCAGTTCTTC.

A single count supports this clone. The CDR3 DNA reads as TGTGCCAGCAGCTCCCTACTTCGGGGGGCGCGGGGCTACACCTTC. It specifies CASSSLLRGARGYTF. The rearrangement uses TRBV5-4 and TRBJ1-2; possible D gene TRBD1, 6 bases. Germline CDR1 SGHNT, CDR2 YYREEE (reference sequence). The CDR3 sequence is 15 residues long. Deletions cut 3 bases from V and 8 bases from J, with 20 bases between.

CDR3 sequence: CASSVEGREVHEQYF. The CDR3 region has the DNA TGTGCCAGCAGCGTAGAGGGCAGGGAGGTCCACGAGCAGTACTTC. This chain joins TRBV9 and TRBJ2-7, with a possible D match to TRBD2 (6 bases). V was clipped by 0 bases and J by 5 bases, with 15 bases between them. Germline CDR1 SGDLS, CDR2 YYNGEE. The CDR3 sequence is 15 residues long.

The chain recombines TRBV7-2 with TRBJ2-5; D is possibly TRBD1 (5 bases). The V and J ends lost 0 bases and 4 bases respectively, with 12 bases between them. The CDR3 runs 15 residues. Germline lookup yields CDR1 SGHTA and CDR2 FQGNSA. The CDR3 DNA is TGTGCCAGCAGCTTAGCTCCACAGGCAGGAGAGACCCAGTACTTC. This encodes CASSLAPQAGETQYF.

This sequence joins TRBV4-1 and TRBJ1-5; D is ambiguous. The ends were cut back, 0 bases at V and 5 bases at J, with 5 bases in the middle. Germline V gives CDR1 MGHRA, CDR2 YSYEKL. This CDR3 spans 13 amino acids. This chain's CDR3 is CASSQDWHQPQHF. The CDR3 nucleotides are TGCGCCAGCAGCCAAGATTGGCATCAGCCCCAGCATTTT.

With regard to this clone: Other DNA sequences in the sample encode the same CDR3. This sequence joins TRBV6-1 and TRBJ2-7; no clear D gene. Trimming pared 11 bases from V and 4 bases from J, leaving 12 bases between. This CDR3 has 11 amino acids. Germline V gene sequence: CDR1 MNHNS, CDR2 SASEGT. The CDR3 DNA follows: TGTGCCGGCCGAACCGATTACGAGCAGTACTTC. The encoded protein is CAGRTDYEQYF.

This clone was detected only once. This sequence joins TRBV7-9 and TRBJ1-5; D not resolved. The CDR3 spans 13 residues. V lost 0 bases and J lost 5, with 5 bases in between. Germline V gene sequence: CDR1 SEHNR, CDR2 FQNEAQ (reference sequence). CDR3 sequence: CASSLAGDQPQHF. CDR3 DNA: TGTGCCAGCAGCTTAGCTGGAGATCAGCCCCAGCATTTT.

CDR3 loop: CASSERGQGYGYTF. In nucleotides, the CDR3 is TGTGCCAGCAGTGAGAGGGGGCAGGGCTATGGCTACACCTTC. V is TRBV27 and J is TRBJ1-2; 7 positions agree with TRBD1. In germline, CDR1 is MNHEY, CDR2 SMNVEV (reference sequence). The junction had 7 bases not matched to a gene; V was cut back by 5 bases and J by 4 bases. The length of the CDR3 is 14 residues.

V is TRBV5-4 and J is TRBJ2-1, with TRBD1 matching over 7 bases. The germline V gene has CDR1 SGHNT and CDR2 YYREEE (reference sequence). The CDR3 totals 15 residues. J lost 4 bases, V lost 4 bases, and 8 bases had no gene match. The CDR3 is CASSAGQDQYNEQFF. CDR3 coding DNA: TGTGCCAGCAGCGCCGGACAGGACCAATACAATGAGCAGTTCTTC.

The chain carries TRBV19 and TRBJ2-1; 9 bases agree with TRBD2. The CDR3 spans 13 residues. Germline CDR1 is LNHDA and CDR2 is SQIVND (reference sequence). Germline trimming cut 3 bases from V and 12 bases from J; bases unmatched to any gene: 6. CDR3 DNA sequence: TGTGCCAGTAGTATTGGTAGCGGGGGACCGCAGTTCTTC. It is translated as CASSIGSGGPQFF.

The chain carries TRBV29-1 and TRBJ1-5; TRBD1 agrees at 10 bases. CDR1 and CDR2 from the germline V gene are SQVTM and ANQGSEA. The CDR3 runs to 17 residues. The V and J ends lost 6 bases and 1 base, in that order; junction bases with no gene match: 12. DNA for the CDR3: TGCAGCGTCTCAACCGGGACAGGGGTAGGGAGCAATCAGCCCCAGCATTTT. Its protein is CSVSTGTGVGSNQPQHF.

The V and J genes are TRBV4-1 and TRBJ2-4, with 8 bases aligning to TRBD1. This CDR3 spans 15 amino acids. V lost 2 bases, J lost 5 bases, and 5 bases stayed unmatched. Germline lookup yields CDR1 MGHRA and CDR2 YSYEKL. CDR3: CASSQIFRGQNIQYF. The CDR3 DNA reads TGCGCCAGCAGCCAAATTTTCAGGGGGCAAAACATTCAGTACTTC.

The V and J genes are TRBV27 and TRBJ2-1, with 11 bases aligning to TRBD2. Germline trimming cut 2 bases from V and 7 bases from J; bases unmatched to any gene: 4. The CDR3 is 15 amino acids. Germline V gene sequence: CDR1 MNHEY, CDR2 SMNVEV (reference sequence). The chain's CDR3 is CASSLVRLAGNEQFF. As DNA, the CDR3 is TGTGCCAGCAGTTTAGTGCGACTAGCGGGGAATGAGCAGTTCTTC.

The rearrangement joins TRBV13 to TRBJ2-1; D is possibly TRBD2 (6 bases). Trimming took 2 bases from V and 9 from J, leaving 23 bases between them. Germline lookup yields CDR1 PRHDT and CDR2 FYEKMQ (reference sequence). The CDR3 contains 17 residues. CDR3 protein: CASSLRRRGTSKREQFF. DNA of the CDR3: TGTGCCAGCAGCTTACGCCGCCGGGGGACCAGTAAGCGTGAGCAGTTCTTC.

The CDR3: CASFMDSLNQPQHF. The CDR3 region has the DNA TGCGCCAGCTTCATGGACAGTTTAAATCAGCCCCAGCATTTT. This chain uses TRBV23-1 with TRBJ1-5; D might be TRBD1 (6 bases). TRBV23-1 is classed as an ORF, of uncertain function. The V gene lost 8 bases and the J gene lost 4 bases, with 15 bases spanning the gap. This CDR3 has 14 residues.